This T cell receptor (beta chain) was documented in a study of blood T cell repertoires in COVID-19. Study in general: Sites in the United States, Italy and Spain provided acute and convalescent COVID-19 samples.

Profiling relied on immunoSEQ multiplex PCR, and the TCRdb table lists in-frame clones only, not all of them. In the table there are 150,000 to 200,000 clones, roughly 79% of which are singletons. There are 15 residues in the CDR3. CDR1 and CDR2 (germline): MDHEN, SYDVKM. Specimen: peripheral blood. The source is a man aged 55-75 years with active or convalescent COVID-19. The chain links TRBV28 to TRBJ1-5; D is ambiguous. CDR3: CFAGSPRGSNQPQHF. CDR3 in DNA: TGTTTCGCCGGGTCTCCCCGGGGTAGCAATCAGCCCCAGCATTTT.